The clone carrying this TCR beta chain was counted once. This specimen belongs to a study of CD8 T cells in ankylosing spondylitis. Losses at the gene ends were 3 bases for V and 6 bases for J; bases not matched to a gene: 4. Germline V gene sequence: CDR1 DFQATT, CDR2 SNEGSKA (reference sequence). This CDR3 contains 13 residues. TCRdb used MiXCR to reprocess the 5' RACE reads, holding one entry per CDR3 protein. The sample shows fewer than 250,000 distinct CDR3 sequences, about 26% of them seen only once. J is TRBJ2-1 and V is TRBV20-1; 8 nucleotides line up with TRBD2. Sequenced input: blood, either unsorted or a sorted T cell fraction (not recorded which). The clonotype comes from a male donor with ankylosing spondylitis or in good health (not recorded which). CDR3: CSASSGNINEQFF. The CDR3 region has the DNA TGCAGTGCTAGTAGCGGGAATATCAATGAGCAGTTCTTC.